The source of this T cell receptor beta chain is a study of regulatory T cells in long-lasting Graves disease. The germline V and J ends were trimmed by 0 bases and 6 bases, with 18 bases remaining between them. This CDR3 is built from 16 residues. Germline values: CDR1 SGHRS, CDR2 YFSETQ. Construction of the TCR beta libraries employed iRepertoire HTBI primers in conjunction with Arm-PCR of CDR3 regions. TCRdb analysed the multiplex PCR reads with MiXCR anew, one entry per CDR3 protein. The table has nearly 350,000 distinct CDR3 sequences, about 19% seen once. Time point denoted: persistent/refractory GD, antithyroid drugs over 5 years with positive TRAb. PBMC RNA served as the TCR library source. In each case, Graves' disease was diagnosed per American Thyroid Association guidelines.

The specimen was peripheral blood mononuclear cells (PBMCs), collected when the disease was refractory, from a patient treated with antithyroid drugs. The chain couples TRBV5-1 to TRBJ1-2; no firm D call. This clonotype originated in a female donor with Graves disease. DNA for the CDR3: TGCGCCAGCAGCTTGGGCGGACTTCGCTCAAACGATGGCTACACCTTC. Translated, it gives CASSLGGLRSNDGYTF. The whole variable domain, filled in from reference TRBV5-1 and TRBJ1-2, reads KAGVTQTPRYLIKTRGQQVTLSCSPISGHRSVSWYQQTPGQGLQFLFEYFSETQRNKGNFPGRFSGRQFSNSRSEMNVSTLELGDSALYLCASSLGGLRSNDGYTFGSGTRLTVV.